The 30 T cell receptor beta chains presented below share a single source sample, sequenced in a study of T cells in Graves' hyperthyroidism and ophthalmopathy. Amplified TCR beta CDR3 regions derived from RNA transcripts. TCR CDR3 underwent first-round RT-PCR with the HTBI primer set. TCRdb analysed the multiplex PCR reads with MiXCR anew, one entry per CDR3 protein. The data contain 300,000 to 450,000 distinct CDR3 sequences, around 25% of them singletons. Sequencing was done on a sample of blood. The receptors originated from a man in his fifties or sixties with Graves' hyperthyroidism.

This rearrangement joins TRBV3-1 to TRBJ2-7, with 9 bases identical to TRBD2. This CDR3 region has 17 residues. From germline, CDR1 is LGHDT and CDR2 YNNKEL (reference sequence). J lost 1 base, V lost 5 bases, and 12 bases had no gene match. The CDR3 spells CASSSRTGLAPSYEQYF. CDR3 nucleotides: TGTGCCAGCAGCTCACGCACAGGACTAGCGCCTTCCTACGAGCAGTACTTC.

This clonotype was seen more than once but under ten times. The genes are TRBV18 and TRBJ2-1; the match to TRBD2 covers 7 bases. The CDR3 is 12 residues long. Per the germline V gene, CDR1 is KGHSH and CDR2 is LQKENI. Trimming cost V 6 bases and J 4 bases; bases outside gene matches: 0. CDR3 in DNA: TGTGCCAGCTCGCGGGAGTACAATGAGCAGTTCTTC. Protein: CASSREYNEQFF.

Many counts were recorded for this clonotype. The chain has TRBV28 and TRBJ2-4; D gene unclear. Trimming removed 5 bases from V and 2 bases from J, with 13 bases in between. Germline-derived CDR1 and CDR2 are MDHEN and SYDVKM. This CDR3 region has 15 residues. Here the CDR3 reads CASSPFIRPKNIQYF. The CDR3 nucleotides read TGTGCCAGCAGTCCATTTATTCGTCCCAAAAACATTCAGTACTTC.

This clonotype was picked up a small number of times. The V and J genes are TRBV6-1 and TRBJ2-3; a possible D gene is TRBD1 (6 bases). The CDR3 is made up of 16 amino acids. Between the trimmed V and J ends, which lost 4 bases and 5 bases, there was a span of 19 bases. Per germline, CDR1 MNHNS and CDR2 SASEGT. CDR3 in amino acids: CASSGRVGGMGDTQYF. Here the CDR3 DNA reads TGTGCCAGCAGTGGACGGGTAGGGGGTATGGGAGATACGCAGTATTTT.

V is TRBV24-1 and J is TRBJ2-1; either TRBD1 or TRBD2 may fit D (5 bases each). Trimming shortened V by 2 bases and J by 8 bases, and 12 bases separated the two germline ends. The CDR3 loop spans 14 amino acids. Germline V gives CDR1 KGHDR, CDR2 SFDVKD. In DNA, the CDR3 is TGTGCCACCAGTGATTATATGGGGCGGGATGAGCAGTTCTTC. Translated, it gives CATSDYMGRDEQFF.

This chain uses TRBV4-2 with TRBJ1-6; maybe TRBD1 (6 bases). From germline, CDR1 is LGHNA and CDR2 YNFKEQ. This CDR3 is built from 15 residues. Trimming took 0 bases from V and 13 from J, leaving 16 bases between them. In DNA, the CDR3 is TGTGCCAGCAGCCAAGATTGGGGGACACCTAGGCCCCTCCACTTT. Translation gives CASSQDWGTPRPLHF.

There are a few counts of this clonotype. This sequence joins TRBV6-2 or TRBV6-3 and TRBJ2-2; 13 bases line up with TRBD2. V dropped 10 bases and J dropped 0; count of bases not matched to a gene: 8. The CDR3 contains 17 residues. CDR1 MNHEY and CDR2 SVGEGT come from the germline V gene. The CDR3 loop is CAIVGTSGIPNTGELFF. DNA of the CDR3: TGTGCCATAGTGGGGACTAGCGGGATCCCGAACACCGGGGAGCTGTTTTTT.

V gene TRBV29-1 combines with J gene TRBJ2-5, with 8 bases identical to TRBD1. Germline trimming cut 0 bases from V and 1 base from J; bases unmatched to any gene: 7. This CDR3 is 16 amino acids long. Looked up from germline, CDR1 is SQVTM and CDR2 is ANQGSEA. The CDR3 nucleotides are TGCAGCGTTGAAGATTGGCGACAGGGGCCCCAAGAGACCCAGTACTTC. Encoded protein: CSVEDWRQGPQETQYF.

The rearrangement uses TRBV30 and TRBJ1-2; the D gene is possibly TRBD1 (5 bases). The CDR3 spans 12 residues. Per the germline V gene, CDR1 is GTSNPN and CDR2 is SVGIG (reference sequence). CDR3 bases: TGTGCTACCTCGCAGGGTAAATATGGCTACACCTTC. It is translated as CATSQGKYGYTF.

This sequence joins TRBV12-3 or TRBV12-4 and TRBJ1-6, with D possibly matching TRBD1 (5 bases). CDR3 length equals 14 residues. V was trimmed by 1 base and J by 9 bases, leaving 10 bases between them. This chain's CDR3 is CASSLGVGPSPLHF. DNA of the CDR3: TGTGCCAGCAGTTTAGGGGTGGGGCCTTCACCCCTCCACTTT.

This clonotype was seen many times. The chain carries TRBV7-8 and TRBJ2-5; D remains unclear. From germline, CDR1 is SGHVS and CDR2 FQNEAQ. The CDR3 has 14 amino acids. The V end lost 6 bases, the J end lost 1 base, and 12 bases lay between the germline ends. For the CDR3, the DNA is TGTGCCAGCAGTCGTGAGGCAGTCCAAGAGACCCAGTACTTC. Translating gives CASSREAVQETQYF.

The chain recombines TRBV6-1 with TRBJ2-2, with TRBD2 matching over 12 bases. V trimming: 4 bases; J trimming: 6 bases; junction bases outside the gene matches: 3. CDR1 MNHNS and CDR2 SASEGT come from the germline V gene. The CDR3 is made up of 15 amino acids. The CDR3 DNA follows: TGTGCCAGCAGTGGGACTAGCGGGAAGGCCGGGGAGCTGTTTTTT. As protein: CASSGTSGKAGELFF.

This clonotype was recorded many times. This rearrangement joins TRBV28 to TRBJ2-4, with D possibly matching TRBD2 (6 bases). From germline, CDR1 is MDHEN and CDR2 SYDVKM. This CDR3 is built from 16 residues. V was pared by 7 bases and J by 2 bases, with 18 bases between. The CDR3 loop is CASKRVAAGTKNIQYF. The CDR3 region has the DNA TGTGCCAGCAAGCGGGTAGCGGCAGGAACCAAAAACATTCAGTACTTC. Together with reference TRBV28 and TRBJ2-4, the CDR3 gives the full variable domain: DVKVTQSSRYLVKRTGEKVFLECVQDMDHENMFWYRQDPGLGLRLIYFSYDVKMKEKGDIPEGYSVSREKKERFSLILESASTNQTSMYLCASKRVAAGTKNIQYFGAGTRLSVL.

The table lists this clonotype with a few counts. The chain recombines TRBV12-3 or TRBV12-4 with TRBJ1-4; D is possibly TRBD1 (6 bases). V was trimmed by 6 bases and J by 0 bases, leaving 11 bases between them. The CDR3 spans 15 residues. The CDR3 DNA sequence: TGTGCCAGCAGAAAGGGGGGAGCAACTAATGAAAAACTGTTTTTT. Protein product: CASRKGGATNEKLFF.

This clonotype was picked up a small number of times. This chain joins TRBV10-3 and TRBJ1-6; D perhaps matches TRBD1 (5 bases). Germline V CDR1 and CDR2: ENHRY, SYGVKD. V lost 7 bases and J 7 bases, leaving 11 bases between the germline ends. CDR3 length: 13 residues. The CDR3 here is CAIKGSANSPLHF. The CDR3 region has the DNA TGTGCCATCAAGGGGTCGGCGAATTCACCCCTCCACTTT.

The chain employs TRBV3-1 and TRBJ2-4; the D is unclear. This CDR3 has 13 amino acids. Trimming stripped 4 bases from V and 5 bases from J, with 9 bases between. Germline-derived CDR1 and CDR2 are LGHDT and YNNKEL (reference sequence). CDR3 region: CASSLVRENIQYF. The CDR3 bases are TGTGCCAGCAGCCTAGTTAGGGAAAACATTCAGTACTTC.

The chain has TRBV5-5 and TRBJ1-1; no reliable D call. Germline CDR1 SGHKS, CDR2 YYEKEE (reference sequence). The V end lost 2 bases, the J end lost 5 bases, and 10 bases lay between the germline ends. CDR3 size: 13 residues. DNA of the CDR3: TGTGCCAGCAGCTTCGACACGAAGACTGAAGCTTTCTTT. It yields the protein CASSFDTKTEAFF. The complete variable domain, with remaining parts taken from reference TRBV5-5 and TRBJ1-1, reads DAGVTQSPTHLIKTRGQQVTLRCSPISGHKSVSWYQQVLGQGPQFIFQYYEKEERGRGNFPDRFSARQFPNYSSELNVNALLLGDSALYLCASSFDTKTEAFFGQGTRLTVV.

The chain links TRBV7-9 to TRBJ2-1, with D hard to call. Germline values: CDR1 SEHNR, CDR2 FQNEAQ (reference sequence). V gave up 1 base and J gave up 10 bases, with 8 bases separating them. The CDR3 spans 12 residues. The DNA of the CDR3 is TGTGCCAGCAGCTTAGAGAAAAGGGAGCAGTTCTTC. It translates to CASSLEKREQFF. Supplemented by reference TRBV7-9 and TRBJ2-1, the full variable domain reads DTGVSQNPRHKITKRGQNVTFRCDPISEHNRLYWYRQTLGQGPEFLTYFQNEAQLEKSRLLSDRFSAERPKGSFSTLEIQRTEQGDSAMYLCASSLEKREQFFGPGTRLTVL.

The V gene is TRBV7-9, the J gene TRBJ2-7; no clear D gene. Germline CDR1 reads SEHNR; CDR2 reads FQNEAQ (reference sequence). This CDR3 is built from 12 residues. V lost 5 bases and J 5 bases, leaving 10 bases between the germline ends. The chain's CDR3 is CASSPRPHEQYF. The CDR3, as DNA: TGTGCCAGCAGCCCTAGACCACACGAGCAGTACTTC.

This clonotype turned up a few times. The rearrangement joins TRBV6-2 or TRBV6-3 to TRBJ2-7; 8 nucleotides line up with TRBD2. The V gene's germline CDR1 is MNHEY and CDR2 SVGEGT. This CDR3 is built from 12 residues. Unmatched junction bases numbered 4, after V lost 7 bases and J lost 5 bases. CDR3 amino acids: CASTLAGHEQYF. CDR3 coding DNA: TGTGCCAGCACCTTAGCGGGACACGAGCAGTACTTC.

In its sample, this clonotype was seen a few times. This chain uses TRBV6-1 with TRBJ1-2, with D maybe TRBD1 (6 bases). Trimming removed 6 bases from V and 4 bases from J, with 18 bases in between. Germline values: CDR1 MNHNS, CDR2 SASEGT. The CDR3 is 15 residues long. This CDR3 is CASRRLRGDAYGYTF. The DNA for the CDR3 is TGTGCCAGCAGACGACTCAGGGGAGACGCCTATGGCTACACCTTC.

This chain connects TRBV10-2 to TRBJ2-1; the D gene is possibly TRBD2 (6 bases). Trimming took off 6 bases at V and 10 bases at J, with 16 bases between the two ends. In germline, CDR1 is WSHSY, CDR2 SAAADI. This CDR3 has 13 residues. CDR3 region: CASSFFSGREQFF. The CDR3 coding sequence is TGCGCCAGCAGCTTTTTTTCCGGGAGAGAGCAGTTCTTC.

This clonotype was observed a few times. This chain links TRBV28 with TRBJ1-1; TRBD1 might be the D (5 bases). Trimming left V 7 bases short and J 2 bases short, with 20 bases between. There are 16 residues in the CDR3. Germline V lookup: CDR1 MDHEN, CDR2 SYDVKM. Written as DNA, the CDR3 is TGTGCCAGCAAAACTTGGGGTACGGGGGTCAACACTGAAGCTTTCTTT. Protein: CASKTWGTGVNTEAFF.

The chain uses TRBV6-1 and TRBJ2-1, with 12 bases matching TRBD2. Germline V CDR1 and CDR2: MNHNS, SASEGT. Unmatched junction bases numbered 10, after V lost 5 bases and J lost 14 bases. The CDR3 spans 14 residues. The CDR3 reads CASSYSLAGGPEFF. The CDR3 DNA follows: TGTGCCAGCAGTTATAGTCTAGCGGGAGGGCCAGAGTTCTTC.

The genes are TRBV14 and TRBJ2-7; 8 nucleotides agree with TRBD1. The CDR3 is made up of 15 amino acids. Germline-derived CDR1 and CDR2 are SGHDN and FVKESK. V dropped 3 bases and J dropped 5; count of bases not matched to a gene: 9. The CDR3 nucleotides are TGTGCCAGCAGCCAGAAGTTGACAGGGGTCCACGAGCAGTACTTC. Translated: CASSQKLTGVHEQYF.

This clonotype has just a few counts. The chain recombines TRBV20-1 with TRBJ1-6; TRBD1 is a possible D gene (5 bases). Per germline, CDR1 DFQATT and CDR2 SNEGSKA (reference sequence). The ends were cut back, 0 bases at V and 6 bases at J, with 12 bases in the middle. The CDR3 covers 15 residues. CDR3 nucleotide sequence: TGCAGTGCTAGAGATAGCTCAGGGCCTAATTCACCCCTCCACTTT. It encodes CSARDSSGPNSPLHF.

V is TRBV10-2 and J is TRBJ2-1; D ambiguous. CDR1 and CDR2 from the germline V gene are WSHSY and SAAADI. The V and J ends lost 0 bases and 4 bases respectively, with 13 bases between them. This CDR3 spans 16 amino acids. CDR3 sequence: CASSESIGFQYNEQFF. The CDR3 DNA sequence: TGCGCCAGCAGTGAGTCGATCGGGTTTCAGTACAATGAGCAGTTCTTC.

In its sample, this clonotype was seen a few times. The CDR3 coding sequence is TGTGCCAGCAGCCAAGACCCTCTCACTAGCGGGTATCGAAAGGTCACAGATACGCAGTATTTT. Amino acid sequence: CASSQDPLTSGYRKVTDTQYF. This chain connects TRBV3-1 to TRBJ2-3, with TRBD2 matching over 9 bases. Germline loops: CDR1 LGHDT, CDR2 YNNKEL (reference sequence). Unmatched junction bases numbered 18, after V lost 0 bases and J lost 2 bases. The CDR3 is 21 amino acids.

A remark on this clonotype: An end of the junction differs from the germline gene, which may be a read error. The V gene is TRBV6-5, the J gene TRBJ2-5, with D maybe TRBD2 (5 bases). The CDR3 length is 12 residues. Germline V gene data show CDR1 as MNHEY and CDR2 as SVGAGI. CDR3 sequence: CASSHPGETRYF. As DNA, the CDR3 is TGTGCCAGCAGTCACCCTGGGGAGACCCGGTACTTC.

V usage is TRBV7-2 and J usage is TRBJ2-7; 10 bases map to TRBD1. The ends lost 3 bases at V and 1 base at J; junction bases unmatched: 3. From germline, CDR1 is SGHTA and CDR2 FQGNSA. CDR3 length: 15 residues. The CDR3 here is CASSLTGGRSYEQYF. CDR3 coding DNA: TGTGCCAGCAGCTTGACAGGGGGCCGTTCCTACGAGCAGTACTTC. Full variable domain (remainder filled in from reference TRBV7-2 and TRBJ2-7): GAGVSQSPSNKVTEKGKDVELRCDPISGHTALYWYRQSLGQGLEFLIYFQGNSAPDKSGLPSDRFSAERTGGSVSTLTIQRTQQEDSAVYLCASSLTGGRSYEQYFGPGTRLTVT.